The 3 T cell receptor beta chains reported below all come from one sample, sequenced in a study of cytomegalovirus exposure and HLA in healthy donors. The PCR contained 60 Vbeta and 13 Jbeta primers. Repertoires were generated with immunoSEQ multiplex PCR, while TCRdb's copy carries only in-frame clones and drops some. The sample includes just over 150,000 clones, approximately 78% seen only once; the top ten take around 3.1%. The sequenced sample was PBMCs. These receptor sequences come from a woman aged 40 to 49 in good health and CMV-seronegative.

The chain combines TRBV10-3 with TRBJ1-2, with 7 bases matching TRBD1. This CDR3 region has 14 residues. Germline V gene sequence: CDR1 ENHRY, CDR2 SYGVKD. V was clipped by 11 bases and J by 0 bases; unmatched bases: 9. CDR3 amino acids: CASRGEAANYGYTF. The CDR3 nucleotides read TGTGCCTCCAGGGGGGAGGCGGCTAACTATGGCTACACCTTC.

V gene TRBV7-3 combines with J gene TRBJ2-2; 10 nucleotides align to TRBD2. There are 15 residues in the CDR3. The trim removed 0 bases at V and 6 bases at J, leaving 1 base unmatched. Germline CDR1 SGHTA, CDR2 FQGTGA. Here the CDR3 reads CASSLTAGGPGELFF. The CDR3 nucleotides read TGTGCCAGCAGCTTAACAGCGGGGGGGCCCGGGGAGCTGTTTTTT.

This clone was observed a single time. The chain has TRBV11-2 and TRBJ1-1; D call uncertain. Germline CDR1 SGHAT, CDR2 FQNNGV. This CDR3 spans 14 amino acids. With 5 bases removed from V and 5 bases from J, the gap between germline ends came to 15 bases. The DNA of the CDR3 is TGTGCCAGCAGCCCACGGAGGGTGAGAACTGAAGCTTTCTTT. Amino acids: CASSPRRVRTEAFF.